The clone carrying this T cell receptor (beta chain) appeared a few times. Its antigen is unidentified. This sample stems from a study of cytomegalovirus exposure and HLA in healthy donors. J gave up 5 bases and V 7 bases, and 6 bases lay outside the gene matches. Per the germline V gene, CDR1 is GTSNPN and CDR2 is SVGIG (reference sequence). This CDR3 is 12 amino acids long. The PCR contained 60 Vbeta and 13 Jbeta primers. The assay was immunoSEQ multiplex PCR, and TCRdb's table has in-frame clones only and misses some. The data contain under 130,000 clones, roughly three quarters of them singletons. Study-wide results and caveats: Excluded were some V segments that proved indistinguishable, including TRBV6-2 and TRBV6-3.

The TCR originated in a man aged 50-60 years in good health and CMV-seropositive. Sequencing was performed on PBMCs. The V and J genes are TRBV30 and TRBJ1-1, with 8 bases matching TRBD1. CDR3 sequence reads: CALKQGVTEAFF. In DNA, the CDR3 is TGTGCCTTGAAACAGGGGGTAACTGAAGCTTTCTTT.